The T cell receptor beta chain under discussion was sequenced for a study of blood T cells in healthy people across ages. Findings and caveats of the study: Per-million-T-cell TCR beta diversity fell roughly linearly with age. More naive CD4+ cells and higher diversity were found in long-lived than in aged donors. Researchers deemed the diversity estimates from one million T cells underestimates.

Alongside a J-beta primer mix, a sample-barcoded 5' primer served in a second PCR lasting 7 to 11 cycles. Each cDNA molecule received a tag from a template-switch adaptor that had 12 random nucleotides. Each CDR3 protein gets one entry after TCRdb re-called the 5' RACE reads with MiXCR. The sample includes roughly 730,000 distinct CDR3 sequences, 56% seen only once; the top ten take roughly 26%. V dropped 4 bases and J dropped 7 bases, with 14 bases sitting between them. The CDR3 is 15 amino acids. This clonotype showed up just a few times. Its antigen remains unknown. V gene TRBV12-3 or TRBV12-4 combines with J gene TRBJ1-6; D possibly corresponds to TRBD1 (5 bases). Input material: blood. This clonotype was obtained from a middle-aged man in good health. DNA for the CDR3: TGTGCCAGCAGTTGGTTCAGGGCCGGAAATTCACCCCTCCACTTT. As protein: CASSWFRAGNSPLHF.